Below, one TCR beta chain is given with its context. The target antigen is unknown. ViraFEST assay sequencing came after antigen-specific CD4+ T cells were expanded with viral peptide pools. The culture ran for roughly ten days, and then CD4+ T cells were isolated. No vaccinee had earlier SARS-CoV-2 infection, and nucleocapsid antibodies were negative. Sequencing was performed with immunoSEQ multiplex PCR; in TCRdb, only in-frame clones are kept and a portion is missing. The sample comprises about 21,000 clones, about 69% of which are singletons, and approximately 25% rests with the top ten. The sample comes from a study of vaccination effects on CD4 cells after COVID-19. The study's findings and limits: The study found that only 1 of 255 vaccine-induced clones from healthy vaccinees cross-reacted with common cold coronaviruses.

V dropped 7 bases and J dropped 4 bases, with 13 bases sitting between them. CDR3 length: 13 amino acids. Germline V gives CDR1 MDHEN, CDR2 SYDVKM. This clonotype was obtained from a human donor who received a COVID-19 vaccine. This specimen consisted of CD4+ T cells from PBMCs cultured with HCoV-NL63 spike peptides, obtained before COVID-19 vaccination. The chain uses TRBV28 and TRBJ1-2, with no clear D. Written as DNA, the CDR3 is TGTGCCAGCACCGTAAGGGAGAGCTATGGCTACACCTTC. This translates into CASTVRESYGYTF.